One sample yielded the 26 T cell receptor beta chains listed below, sequenced in a study of cytomegalovirus exposure and HLA in healthy donors. PCR involved 60 Vbeta and 13 Jbeta primers. Clones were sequenced by immunoSEQ multiplex PCR, and TCRdb holds only the in-frame ones, with some missing. This table has about 190,000 clones, around four fifths appearing once. What was sequenced was PBMCs. The receptors come from a woman between 40 and 50 years old in good health and CMV-seronegative.

The chain couples TRBV5-6 to TRBJ2-5, with 8 bases aligning to TRBD2. Germline CDR1 is SGHDT and CDR2 is YYEEEE. This CDR3 has 17 residues. Unmatched junction bases numbered 14, after V lost 2 bases and J lost 5 bases. The CDR3 DNA reads as TGTGCCAGCAGCTTCCTCGAAACTACTCGGGAGGGGGAGACCCAGTACTTC. This sequence encodes CASSFLETTREGETQYF.

The rearrangement uses TRBV18 and TRBJ2-7; 9 bases are a match to TRBD1. Per germline, CDR1 KGHSH and CDR2 LQKENI. The CDR3 is 14 amino acids. Losses at the gene ends were 3 bases for V and 2 bases for J; bases not matched to a gene: 2. The CDR3 region is CASSPGTGTYEQYF. The CDR3 coding sequence is TGTGCCAGCTCACCTGGGACAGGGACCTACGAGCAGTACTTC.

This chain uses TRBV30 with TRBJ2-4; 8 bases map to TRBD2. This CDR3 has 21 amino acids. V trimming: 0 bases; J trimming: 3 bases; junction bases outside the gene matches: 22. CDR1 is GTSNPN and CDR2 is SVGIG in the germline V gene (reference sequence). The CDR3 DNA is TGTGCCTGGAGTGTTCCTCCACCCGCCAGGGAGCGGGAGTTCGTCAAAAACATTCAGTACTTC. Residues: CAWSVPPPAREREFVKNIQYF.

The chain combines TRBV7-8 with TRBJ2-3; TRBD2 agrees at 16 bases. Germline-derived CDR1 and CDR2 are SGHVS and FQNEAQ. CDR3 length equals 18 residues. Trimming at V came to 5 bases and at J to 5 bases, leaving 10 bases not matched to a gene. CDR3 in DNA: TGTGCCAGCAGCCCTAGCGGGACTAGCGGGAGGGCCGTAGATACGCAGTATTTT. It translates to CASSPSGTSGRAVDTQYF.

This chain links TRBV11-3 with TRBJ2-2; tentatively, D is TRBD1 (5 bases). Germline CDR1 is SGHNT and CDR2 is YENEEA. The CDR3 sequence is 15 residues long. Trimming stripped 1 base from V and 2 bases from J, with 8 bases between. CDR3 bases: TGTGCCAGCAGCTTAGTCCGGACAAACACCGGGGAGCTGTTTTTT. It is translated as CASSLVRTNTGELFF. The complete variable domain, with remaining parts taken from reference TRBV11-3 and TRBJ2-2, reads EAGVVQSPRYKIIEKKQPVAFWCNPISGHNTLYWYLQNLGQGPELLIRYENEEAVDDSQLPKDRFSAERLKGVDSTLKIQPAELGDSAVYLCASSLVRTNTGELFFGEGSRLTVL.

The CDR3 nucleotides are TGTGCCAGCAGCTTAGTCCCTCTACCTAGCGGGATAACAGATACGCAGTATTTT. Its translation: CASSLVPLPSGITDTQYF. The genes are TRBV11-2 and TRBJ2-3; 9 nucleotides line up with TRBD2. The CDR3 runs 18 residues. V gave up 1 base and J gave up 3 bases; unmatched junction bases: 11. CDR1 and CDR2 (germline): SGHAT, FQNNGV. The full variable domain, its missing parts supplied by reference TRBV11-2 and TRBJ2-3, is EAGVAQSPRYKIIEKRQSVAFWCNPISGHATLYWYQQILGQGPKLLIQFQNNGVVDDSQLPKDRFSAERLKGVDSTLKIQPAKLEDSAVYLCASSLVPLPSGITDTQYFGPGTRLTVL.

This sequence joins TRBV5-1 and TRBJ1-1; D may be TRBD1 (6 bases). The CDR3 has 15 amino acids. V lost 6 bases, J lost 5 bases, and 20 bases lay in between. CDR1 and CDR2 (germline): SGHRS, YFSETQ. This CDR3 is CASTQHGGGPTEAFF. The CDR3 DNA reads as TGCGCCAGCACCCAGCACGGGGGGGGGCCAACTGAAGCTTTCTTT.

J is TRBJ1-5 and V is TRBV19; a possible D gene is TRBD1 (5 bases). Trimming shortened V by 1 base and J by 5 bases, and 6 bases separated the two germline ends. The CDR3 covers 13 residues. In germline, CDR1 is LNHDA, CDR2 SQIVND (reference sequence). In DNA form, the CDR3 reads TGTGCCAGTAGTATAGCGGGGGATCAGCCCCAGCATTTT. It is translated as CASSIAGDQPQHF.

This clone was counted once. The chain uses TRBV6-1 and TRBJ2-1; no firm D call. CDR1 is MNHNS and CDR2 is SASEGT in the germline V gene. This CDR3 has 13 residues. The ends were cut back, 3 bases at V and 7 bases at J, with 10 bases in the middle. The CDR3, as DNA: TGTGCCAGCAGTGATGGCAGGTTAAATGAGCAGTTCTTC. Translated, it gives CASSDGRLNEQFF.

The chain recombines TRBV11-3 with TRBJ1-1, with D possibly being TRBD1 (6 bases). Trimming stripped 2 bases from V and 4 bases from J, with 14 bases between. The CDR3 loop spans 15 amino acids. Germline lookup yields CDR1 SGHNT and CDR2 YENEEA. The CDR3 loop is CASSLTQGFGTEAFF. The DNA of the CDR3 is TGTGCCAGCAGCTTAACTCAGGGGTTTGGCACTGAAGCTTTCTTT.

The chain employs TRBV28 and TRBJ2-7; D is possibly TRBD2 (6 bases). Germline CDR1 and CDR2: MDHEN and SYDVKM. The CDR3 length is 12 residues. The V end lost 6 bases, the J end lost 5 bases, and 11 bases lay between the germline ends. CDR3 nucleotide sequence: TGTGCCAGCAGCAGGGAGGTACACGAGCAGTACTTC. It specifies CASSREVHEQYF.

The genes are TRBV19 and TRBJ1-2; D not resolved. Germline lookup yields CDR1 LNHDA and CDR2 SQIVND (reference sequence). With 6 bases removed from V and 0 bases from J, the gap between germline ends came to 14 bases. This CDR3 region has 15 residues. The CDR3 DNA follows: TGTGCCAGTAGATTAGGGAGCGTAGCTAACTATGGCTACACCTTC. Amino acid sequence: CASRLGSVANYGYTF.

This clone was seen once. V and J are TRBV10-3 and TRBJ1-5; 10 nucleotides align to TRBD1. CDR1 and CDR2 from the germline V gene are ENHRY and SYGVKD. V trimming: 3 bases; J trimming: 5 bases; junction bases outside the gene matches: 4. This CDR3 region has 15 residues. This CDR3 reads CAISEFGTGDQPQHF. The CDR3 DNA follows: TGTGCCATCAGTGAATTCGGGACAGGGGATCAGCCCCAGCATTTT.

V is TRBV5-6 and J is TRBJ2-1, with 10 bases identical to TRBD2. V lost 2 bases and J lost 7; bases outside the gene matches: 12. The germline gives CDR1 SGHDT, CDR2 YYEEEE. The CDR3 loop spans 17 amino acids. CDR3 amino acids: CASSFLPSGSNWNEQFF. The CDR3 DNA reads TGTGCCAGCAGCTTTCTCCCTAGCGGGAGCAACTGGAATGAGCAGTTCTTC.

This clone has just a few counts. This chain joins TRBV7-2 and TRBJ2-7; maybe TRBD2 (5 bases). V was trimmed by 1 base and J by 2 bases, leaving 9 bases between them. There are 14 residues in the CDR3. Germline values: CDR1 SGHTA, CDR2 FQGNSA. The CDR3 sequence: CASSLVRGTYEQYF. The CDR3 nucleotides read TGTGCCAGCAGCTTAGTCCGAGGGACCTACGAGCAGTACTTC.

The chain is built from TRBV11-3 and TRBJ2-5, with 12 bases fitting TRBD2. Germline CDR1 is SGHNT and CDR2 is YENEEA. V dropped 4 bases and J dropped 5; count of bases not matched to a gene: 5. This CDR3 is 15 amino acids long. For the CDR3, the DNA is TGTGCCAGCAGCTCCGGACTAGCGGGATCCGAGACCCAGTACTTC. It specifies CASSSGLAGSETQYF.

There are a few counts of this clone. The chain carries TRBV29-1 and TRBJ1-1; D gene uncertain. The CDR3 totals 11 residues. Trimming left V 6 bases short and J 11 bases short, with 16 bases between. Per the germline V gene, CDR1 is SQVTM and CDR2 is ANQGSEA. The CDR3 here is CSVPEGPEAFF. The CDR3 DNA reads TGCAGCGTCCCAGAGGGTCCGGAGGCTTTCTTT.

This clone was seen a single time. This sequence joins TRBV18 and TRBJ2-1, with 11 bases identical to TRBD2. The germline gives CDR1 KGHSH, CDR2 LQKENI. The CDR3 is 15 amino acids. The V segment lost 4 bases and the J segment 8 bases; nucleotides outside the gene matches: 7. The CDR3 region has the DNA TGTGCCAGCTCACTAACTAGCGGGAGCGTCTATGAGCAGTTCTTC. Its translation is CASSLTSGSVYEQFF. Complete variable domain (other parts from reference TRBV18 and TRBJ2-1): NAGVMQNPRHLVRRRGQEARLRCSPMKGHSHVYWYRQLPEEGLKFMVYLQKENIIDESGMPKERFSAEFPKEGPSILRIQQVVRGDSAAYFCASSLTSGSVYEQFFGPGTRLTVL.

The rearrangement links TRBV2 to TRBJ1-1; unclear D gene. This CDR3 spans 14 amino acids. Germline values: CDR1 SNHLY, CDR2 FYNNEI. V was cut by 3 bases and J by 3 bases, with 11 bases left in between. The CDR3 reads CASSDPVTYTEAFF. The DNA for the CDR3 is TGTGCCAGCAGTGACCCGGTAACTTACACTGAAGCTTTCTTT. The variable domain in full, completed from reference TRBV2 and TRBJ1-1, reads EPEVTQTPSHQVTQMGQEVILRCVPISNHLYFYWYRQILGQKVEFLVSFYNNEISEKSEIFDDQFSVERPDGSNFTLKIRSTKLEDSAMYFCASSDPVTYTEAFFGQGTRLTVV.

The V and J genes are TRBV5-1 and TRBJ2-1, with 7 bases identical to TRBD2. After removal of 4 bases from V and 9 bases from J, the junction contained 13 bases not matched to a gene. In germline, CDR1 is SGHRS, CDR2 YFSETQ. The CDR3 totals 15 residues. The CDR3 protein is CASSPRPASGAEQFF. Here the CDR3 DNA reads TGCGCCAGCAGCCCCCGGCCTGCTAGCGGCGCTGAGCAGTTCTTC.

The J gene is TRBJ2-7, the V gene TRBV2; 13 nucleotides match TRBD2. Germline assignment: CDR1 SNHLY and CDR2 FYNNEI. Germline trimming cut 3 bases from V and 5 bases from J; bases unmatched to any gene: 7. The CDR3 extends over 16 amino acids. The CDR3 loop reads CASSDLGLAGVDEQYF. The CDR3 DNA is TGTGCCAGCAGTGATCTAGGACTAGCGGGAGTCGACGAGCAGTACTTC.

The genes are TRBV7-2 and TRBJ1-5, with 7 nucleotides matching TRBD1. Germline CDR1 reads SGHTA; CDR2 reads FQGNSA. Trimming took 2 bases from V and 0 from J; bases not matched to a gene: 4. The CDR3 runs 16 residues. CDR3 nucleotide sequence: TGTGCCAGCAGCTTATTTCGGACAGGTAGCAATCAGCCCCAGCATTTT. This sequence encodes CASSLFRTGSNQPQHF.

This clone was counted a few times. The CDR3 bases are TGTGCCAGCAGTTTACGGCGCGGGAGCAGCACAGATACGCAGTATTTT. The encoded protein is CASSLRRGSSTDTQYF. The V call is TRBV27, the J call TRBJ2-3, with 7 positions matching TRBD2. The CDR3 has 16 amino acids. The V segment lost 2 bases and the J segment 0 bases; nucleotides outside the gene matches: 5. Germline CDR1 reads MNHEY; CDR2 reads SMNVEV (reference sequence).

The V gene is TRBV10-3, the J gene TRBJ2-2; 7 bases map to TRBD2. From germline, CDR1 is ENHRY and CDR2 SYGVKD. The CDR3 totals 17 residues. Trimming took 5 bases from V and 0 from J; bases not matched to a gene: 9. Here the CDR3 reads CAISPSGGYANTGELFF. In DNA, the CDR3 is TGTGCCATCAGTCCTAGCGGAGGGTACGCGAACACCGGGGAGCTGTTTTTT.

The chain employs TRBV7-3 and TRBJ2-3, with 9 bases lining up with TRBD2. Germline trimming cut 0 bases from V and 1 base from J; bases unmatched to any gene: 11. Germline-derived CDR1 and CDR2 are SGHTA and FQGTGA. The CDR3 is made up of 19 amino acids. The CDR3 protein is CASSLTLGGRGRGTDTQYF. CDR3 bases: TGTGCCAGCAGCTTAACGCTTGGCGGGAGGGGTCGGGGCACAGATACGCAGTATTTT.

This chain joins TRBV30 and TRBJ1-1, with D unresolved. The CDR3 extends over 12 amino acids. V gave up 2 bases and J gave up 6 bases, with 10 bases separating them. Per germline, CDR1 GTSNPN and CDR2 SVGIG (reference sequence). The CDR3 DNA is TGTGCCTGGAGTCTTGAGTTTGCTGAAGCTTTCTTT. The encoded protein is CAWSLEFAEAFF.